The rows below give T cell receptor beta chains drawn from one sample of a study of T cells in Graves' hyperthyroidism and ophthalmopathy. TCRdb re-called the multiplex PCR reads through MiXCR, storing one row per CDR3 protein. This table holds 530,000 or so distinct CDR3 sequences, roughly 17% found once. The sample comprised blood. The receptor set was obtained from a woman aged 18-30 years with Graves' ophthalmopathy. Each CDR3 is given with its conserved first and last residue. D genes are given only for firm matches. Clone sizes are given selectively: once, few, many, or a class where the clone is expanded.

J gene | V gene | clone size | D gene | CDR3 length | CDR3 DNA | CDR3 protein
TRBJ2-7 | TRBV4-2 | - | - | 16 | TGTGCCAGCAGCCAAGATTTTGGGCAGAGCTCCTACGAGCAGTACTTC | CASSQDFGQSSYEQYF
TRBJ2-1 | TRBV11-2 | many | TRBD1 | 16 | TGTGCCAGCAGCTTACTAGTGGCAGGGGGCAGGGATGAGCAGTTCTTC | CASSLLVAGGRDEQFF
TRBJ1-1 | TRBV11-2 | - | TRBD1 | 17 | TGTGCCAGCAGCTCCTACCGGGACAGGATCATGAACACTGAAGCTTTCTTT | CASSSYRDRIMNTEAFF
TRBJ2-4 | TRBV6-5 | - | - | 15 | TGTGCCAGCAGTTATACCGCTAGAGGGAGGAACATTCAGTACTTC | CASSYTARGRNIQYF
TRBJ2-3 | TRBV27 | many | - | 14 | TGTGCCAGCAGTCCCTACCGGACCACAGATACGCAGTATTTT | CASSPYRTTDTQYF
TRBJ2-5 | TRBV7-9 | many | - | 11 | TGTGCCAGCAGCTCCTTTGAGACCCAGTACTTC | CASSSFETQYF
TRBJ2-2 | TRBV18 | many | TRBD1 | 16 | TGTGCCAGCTCACCTTTTAAACAGGGGGACACCGGGGAGCTGTTTTTT | CASSPFKQGDTGELFF
TRBJ2-7 | TRBV10-3 | - | - | 15 | TGTGCCACCCTATCCTTGGACAGTTACCCCTACGAGCAGTACTTC | CATLSLDSYPYEQYF
TRBJ2-3 | TRBV6-1 | - | - | 16 | TGTGCCAGCACCAAAGGGACCGGGGGCTGGTCAGATACGCAGTATTTT | CASTKGTGGWSDTQYF
TRBJ2-5 | TRBV7-2 | many | TRBD1 | 14 | TGTGCCAGCAGCTCGAGGGACAGGGAGGAGACCCAGTACTTC | CASSSRDREETQYF
TRBJ2-5 | TRBV7-9 | many | - | 15 | TGTGCCAGCAGCTCATCCGGTTTTGGGAGAGAGACCCAGTACTTC | CASSSSGFGRETQYF
TRBJ2-5 | TRBV5-6 | - | TRBD2 | 14 | TGTGCCAGCAGCTTGGGGTTGCGGGGGGAGACCCAGTACTTC | CASSLGLRGETQYF
TRBJ1-1 | TRBV19 | few | - | 16 | TGTGCCAGTAGTATAGAAGAGGAACGTCCGAACACTGAAGCTTTCTTT | CASSIEEERPNTEAFF
TRBJ1-1 | TRBV13 | many | TRBD1 | 15 | TGTGCCAGCAGCAATCAGACAGGGGTAAACACTGAAGCTTTCTTT | CASSNQTGVNTEAFF
TRBJ1-1 | TRBV10-3 | many | - | 16 | TGTGCCATCAGTGAGTCGACAAAGCAGGTGAACACTGAAGCTTTCTTT | CAISESTKQVNTEAFF
TRBJ1-1 | TRBV2 | many | - | 17 | TGTGCCAGCCTCTTACCGAGCGGGGGAAGGTGGAACACTGAAGCTTTCTTT | CASLLPSGGRWNTEAFF
TRBJ2-7 | TRBV28 | many | TRBD1 | 15 | TGTGCCAGCAGGCCTCCTACAGGGGGAAGCTACGAGCAGTACTTC | CASRPPTGGSYEQYF
TRBJ2-1 | TRBV5-1 | - | TRBD2 | 15 | TGCGCCAGCAGCTTGGGAGGTAGCGGGATCATTGAGCAGTTCTTC | CASSLGGSGIIEQFF
TRBJ2-7 | TRBV27 | - | TRBD1 | 15 | TGTGCCAGCAGTCCCAGGGGACAGGGGGCTCACGAGCAGTACTTC | CASSPRGQGAHEQYF
TRBJ2-3 | TRBV24-1 | few | TRBD2 | 16 | TGTGCCACCAGTCGAGCGGGGCAATCTAGCACAGATACGCAGTATTTT | CATSRAGQSSTDTQYF
TRBJ2-2 | TRBV11-2 | - | TRBD2 | 15 | TGTGCCAGCAGACGGCGACTAGCGGACACCGGGGAGCTGTTTTTT | CASRRRLADTGELFF
TRBJ2-5 | TRBV7-2 | many | - | 16 | TGTGCCAGCAGCCCAGGGGGGGGTTTTGTCCAAGAGACCCAGTACTTC | CASSPGGGFVQETQYF
TRBJ1-5 | TRBV30 | many | - | 15 | TGTGCCTGGAGGACCACAGGGAGGGCGGATCAGCCCCAGCATTTT | CAWRTTGRADQPQHF
TRBJ1-5 | TRBV20-1 | many | - | 14 | TGCAGTGCTAGAGGGCATATGGTAAATCAGCCCCAGCATTTT | CSARGHMVNQPQHF
TRBJ2-1 | TRBV10-3 | many | - | 14 | TGTGCCATCAGTGAGGCAGGGGTTCCTAATGAGCAGTTCTTC | CAISEAGVPNEQFF
TRBJ2-5 | TRBV7-8 | - | - | 13 | TGTGCCAGCAGCTTCGGCCGGGAGGAGACCCAGTACTTC | CASSFGREETQYF
TRBJ2-7 | TRBV12-3/TRBV12-4 | - | - | 18 | TGTGCCAGCAGCCCCCGAAGGGACGGATGGGGAAGCGGCTACGAGCAGTACTTC | CASSPRRDGWGSGYEQYF
TRBJ2-7 | TRBV9 | few | - | 15 | TGTGCCAGCAGCACCAGCGGCCAGAGCTCCTACGAGCAGTACTTC | CASSTSGQSSYEQYF
TRBJ2-5 | TRBV6-1 | many | - | 15 | TGTGCCAGCAGCGAAGGGGACCGACAACAAGAGACCCAGTACTTC | CASSEGDRQQETQYF
TRBJ2-7 | TRBV20-1 | many | TRBD1 | 11 | TGCAGTGCGTGGACAGGGGGCGAGCAGTACTTC | CSAWTGGEQYF
TRBJ2-7 | TRBV7-9 | many | - | 14 | TGTGCCAGCAGCTCCCTAGGACTGACCTACGAGCAGTACTTC | CASSSLGLTYEQYF
TRBJ2-7 | TRBV6-1 | - | - | 12 | TGTGCCAGCAGTGCCGCCCCGGGCGAGCAGTACTTC | CASSAAPGEQYF
TRBJ1-2 | TRBV10-3 | few | TRBD1 | 15 | TGTGCCATCAGTGATTCCTCGGGACAGAATTGTGGCTACACCTTC | CAISDSSGQNCGYTF
TRBJ2-3 | TRBV6-2/TRBV6-3 | many | - | 14 | TGTGCCAGCAGTTACTCGAGTGGAACAGATACGCAGTATTTT | CASSYSSGTDTQYF
TRBJ2-1 | TRBV29-1 | - | - | 14 | TGCAGCGTTGAAGGGGGGAGCTCCTACAATGAGCAGTTCTTC | CSVEGGSSYNEQFF
TRBJ1-2 | TRBV12-3/TRBV12-4 | - | TRBD1 | 12 | TGTGCCAGCACAGGGGGCGCCTATGGCTACACCTTC | CASTGGAYGYTF
TRBJ2-1 | TRBV6-1 | many | TRBD2 | 13 | TGTGCCAGCTTGGCGGGAGGGCCTGTTGAGCAGTTCTTC | CASLAGGPVEQFF
TRBJ1-3 | TRBV11-2 | many | - | 16 | TGTGCCAGCAGCTTAGCAGAGCCCTCCTCTGGAAACACCATATATTTT | CASSLAEPSSGNTIYF
TRBJ2-1 | TRBV13 | many | - | 13 | TGTGCCAGCAGCGGACAGACCTACAATGAGCAGTTCTTC | CASSGQTYNEQFF
TRBJ2-5 | TRBV28 | few | TRBD2 | 15 | TGTGCCAGCAGCTTAGAGAGCGGGAGAAGAGAGACCCAGTACTTC | CASSLESGRRETQYF